The 25 T cell receptor beta chains given below trace back to one sample, sequenced in a study of T cell responses to AZD1222 COVID-19 vaccine. Sequencing used immunoSEQ multiplex PCR; TCRdb keeps in-frame clones, though not all of them. Here the sample spans under 200,000 clones, more than 70% being singletons. The sample in question was peripheral blood, obtained 28 days after the second AZD1222 dose. These receptors originate from an adult who received the AZD1222 COVID-19 vaccine.

CDR3 sequence (DNA): TGTGCCAGCAGTGAACAAAACCTAAGGTGGGAGACCCAGTACTTC. This encodes CASSEQNLRWETQYF. V is TRBV6-1 and J is TRBJ2-5; no clear D. V was trimmed by 2 bases and J by 5 bases, leaving 15 bases between them. CDR1 MNHNS and CDR2 SASEGT come from the germline V gene. This CDR3 is built from 15 residues.

The rearrangement links TRBV5-4 to TRBJ2-1; no clear D gene. The CDR3 runs to 14 residues. CDR1 and CDR2 (germline): SGHNT, YYREEE (reference sequence). The V gene lost 3 bases and the J gene lost 5 bases, with 12 bases spanning the gap. This chain's CDR3 is CASSSGQQDNEQFF. The CDR3 bases are TGTGCCAGCAGCTCTGGGCAGCAAGACAATGAGCAGTTCTTC.

The chain combines TRBV6-2 or TRBV6-3 with TRBJ2-2, with D uncertain. Per the germline V gene, CDR1 is MNHEY and CDR2 is SVGEGT. Between the trimmed V and J ends, which lost 4 bases and 8 bases, there was a span of 11 bases. The CDR3 has 13 amino acids. The CDR3 DNA is TGTGCCAGCAGTTGGACCGATGCTGGGGAGCTGTTTTTT. Protein product: CASSWTDAGELFF.

This chain uses TRBV5-8 with TRBJ2-7; 7 bases are shared with TRBD2. Germline loops: CDR1 SGHTS, CDR2 YDEGEE. The V and J ends lost 7 bases and 2 bases, in that order; junction bases with no gene match: 9. The CDR3 has 14 amino acids. In DNA form, the CDR3 reads TGTGCCAGCGTCCCAGCGGGAACTCCCTACGAGCAGTACTTC. As protein: CASVPAGTPYEQYF.

The CDR3 is CASTPGGQETQYF. In DNA form, the CDR3 reads TGTGCCAGCACCCCTGGCGGCCAAGAGACCCAGTACTTC. The chain combines TRBV9 with TRBJ2-5; no clear D. The CDR3 contains 13 residues. The ends were cut back, 6 bases at V and 1 base at J, with 10 bases in the middle. Looked up from germline, CDR1 is SGDLS and CDR2 is YYNGEE.

The chain combines TRBV4-1 with TRBJ1-6; perhaps TRBD1 as D (5 bases). Germline V lookup: CDR1 MGHRA, CDR2 YSYEKL. This CDR3 region has 15 residues. V was cut by 4 bases and J by 8 bases, with 15 bases left in between. In DNA form, the CDR3 reads TGCGCCAGCAGCCTCCGGGGGGGGGAGTATTCACCCCTCCACTTT. Translated, it gives CASSLRGGEYSPLHF.

The DNA of the CDR3 is TGTGCCAGCAGCCCGGGGGACAGGGGAAACACCGGGGAGCTGTTTTTT. Translating it yields CASSPGDRGNTGELFF. The V gene is TRBV6-2 or TRBV6-3, the J gene TRBJ2-2, with 10 nucleotides matching TRBD1. Germline-derived CDR1 and CDR2 are MNHEY and SVGEGT. The CDR3 is 16 residues long. The V and J ends lost 6 bases and 2 bases, in that order; junction bases with no gene match: 6.

The V call is TRBV6-5, the J call TRBJ1-2; D unresolved. The V and J ends lost 4 bases and 8 bases respectively, with 20 bases between them. CDR1 and CDR2 (germline): MNHEY, SVGAGI. The CDR3 contains 15 residues. The DNA of the CDR3 is TGTGCCAGCAGTTCCGGCTCTCAACAGAAAAGGGGCTACACCTTC. It yields the protein CASSSGSQQKRGYTF.

The V gene is TRBV2, the J gene TRBJ2-6; no definite D call. Trimming left V 5 bases short and J 0 bases short, with 11 bases between. Germline V gene data show CDR1 as SNHLY and CDR2 as FYNNEI. CDR3 size: 16 residues. Here the CDR3 reads CASSPQALSGANVLTF. CDR3 nucleotide sequence: TGTGCCAGCAGTCCCCAGGCCCTCTCTGGGGCCAACGTCCTGACTTTC.

The chain recombines TRBV10-3 with TRBJ2-3; 16 nucleotides line up with TRBD2. The CDR3 contains 16 residues. The trim removed 6 bases at V and 3 bases at J, leaving 3 bases unmatched. From germline, CDR1 is ENHRY and CDR2 SYGVKD. The CDR3 sequence is CAIRGTSGRATDTQYF. CDR3 coding DNA: TGTGCCATCAGGGGGACTAGCGGGAGGGCGACAGATACGCAGTATTTT.

The chain carries TRBV19 and TRBJ2-1; perhaps TRBD1 as D (5 bases). CDR3 length: 16 residues. The V gene lost 10 bases and the J gene lost 8 bases, with 27 bases spanning the gap. Germline assignment: CDR1 LNHDA and CDR2 SQIVND (reference sequence). Here the CDR3 reads CATSSRAVFSSDEQFF. In DNA form, the CDR3 reads TGTGCCACTTCCTCCAGGGCAGTTTTTTCGAGCGATGAGCAGTTCTTC. The full variable domain, completed using reference TRBV19 and TRBJ2-1, is DGGITQSPKYLFRKEGQNVTLSCEQNLNHDAMYWYRQDPGQGLRLIYYSQIVNDFQKGDIAEGYSVSREKKESFPLTVTSAQKNPTAFYLCATSSRAVFSSDEQFFGPGTRLTVL.

The chain couples TRBV10-3 to TRBJ2-2; TRBD2 might be the D (5 bases). CDR1 and CDR2 from the germline V gene are ENHRY and SYGVKD. This CDR3 has 16 residues. The V end was cut by 0 bases, the J end by 0 bases, with 8 bases between. The CDR3 DNA reads as TGTGCCATCAGTGAGTCGGTAGCGACGAACACCGGGGAGCTGTTTTTT. Its protein product is CAISESVATNTGELFF.

This clone was seen a few times. The DNA of the CDR3 is TGTGCCAGCAGTCTAGCGGGGCCGGCCTACGAGCAGTACTTC. Translating it yields CASSLAGPAYEQYF. V gene TRBV6-2 or TRBV6-3 combines with J gene TRBJ2-7, with 9 bases that match TRBD2. The CDR3 is 14 residues long. V was clipped by 5 bases and J by 2 bases; unmatched bases: 4. Looked up from germline, CDR1 is MNHEY and CDR2 is SVGEGT.

The V and J genes are TRBV28 and TRBJ2-7; D could derive from TRBD1 or TRBD2 (6 bases each). Trimming took off 11 bases at V and 6 bases at J, with 17 bases between the two ends. CDR3 length: 12 residues. Germline V gene sequence: CDR1 MDHEN, CDR2 SYDVKM. CDR3 DNA sequence: TGTGCCTCATTACAAGGGGGGACCGAGCAGTACTTC. Its protein product is CASLQGGTEQYF.

The chain couples TRBV7-2 to TRBJ2-2; D unclear. Trimming left V 2 bases short and J 4 bases short, with 14 bases between. Per germline, CDR1 SGHTA and CDR2 FQGNSA. The CDR3 loop spans 16 amino acids. The CDR3 reads CASSLKLVGSTGELFF. In nucleotides, the CDR3 is TGTGCCAGCAGCTTAAAGCTGGTGGGCAGCACCGGGGAGCTGTTTTTT.

Here the CDR3 DNA reads TGTGCCAGCAGCTCCAGTCAGGAAAACACTGAAGCTTTCTTT. As protein: CASSSSQENTEAFF. The chain carries TRBV13 and TRBJ1-1; no firm D call. The CDR3 is made up of 14 amino acids. Trimming took off 4 bases at V and 2 bases at J, with 11 bases between the two ends. Germline V lookup: CDR1 PRHDT, CDR2 FYEKMQ (reference sequence). Variable domain in full (rest from reference TRBV13 and TRBJ1-1): AAGVIQSPRHLIKEKRETATLKCYPIPRHDTVYWYQQGPGQDPQFLISFYEKMQSDKGSIPDRFSAQQFSDYHSELNMSSLELGDSALYFCASSSSQENTEAFFGQGTRLTVV.

This chain joins TRBV5-5 and TRBJ1-2, with 11 bases aligning to TRBD1. Germline V lookup: CDR1 SGHKS, CDR2 YYEKEE (reference sequence). V gave up 5 bases and J gave up 8 bases; unmatched junction bases: 8. The CDR3 loop spans 14 amino acids. CDR3 amino acids: CASSPDRGHLGYTF. The CDR3 DNA reads TGTGCCAGCAGTCCGGACAGGGGGCATTTAGGCTACACCTTC. The full variable domain, in which reference TRBV5-5 and TRBJ1-2 provide the parts outside the CDR3, is DAGVTQSPTHLIKTRGQQVTLRCSPISGHKSVSWYQQVLGQGPQFIFQYYEKEERGRGNFPDRFSARQFPNYSSELNVNALLLGDSALYLCASSPDRGHLGYTFGSGTRLTVV.

The CDR3 bases are TGTGCCAGCAGTGCTAGGGGGCCGCTCTCCTACGAGCAGTACTTC. Translation gives CASSARGPLSYEQYF. The chain couples TRBV28 to TRBJ2-7, with 7 bases that match TRBD1. The CDR3 is 15 amino acids. The germline V gene encodes CDR1 MDHEN and CDR2 SYDVKM. Trimming removed 5 bases from V and 0 bases from J; junction bases left unmatched: 7.

This chain joins TRBV28 and TRBJ1-4; TRBD1 matches 9 bases. The CDR3 length is 16 residues. Losses at the gene ends were 4 bases for V and 2 bases for J; bases not matched to a gene: 5. The germline gives CDR1 MDHEN, CDR2 SYDVKM. CDR3 in DNA: TGTGCCAGCAGTTCCTTCACAGGGGGCACTAATGAAAAACTGTTTTTT. Translated: CASSSFTGGTNEKLFF.

This chain links TRBV12-3 or TRBV12-4 with TRBJ2-7; the match to TRBD1 covers 8 bases. The V segment lost 4 bases and the J segment 5 bases; nucleotides outside the gene matches: 4. The CDR3 totals 13 residues. Written as DNA, the CDR3 is TGTGCCAGCAGTTGGGGACAGGCCCACGAGCAGTACTTC. Its translation: CASSWGQAHEQYF.

This clone has a single count. The CDR3 protein is CSATDSLYDGQYF. The CDR3 DNA follows: TGCAGTGCTACTGACAGTCTCTACGACGGGCAGTACTTC. The chain combines TRBV20-1 with TRBJ2-7; D possibly corresponds to TRBD1 (5 bases). Trimming took 4 bases from V and 9 from J, leaving 19 bases between them. Germline V gene sequence: CDR1 DFQATT, CDR2 SNEGSKA (reference sequence). This CDR3 has 13 residues.

The chain couples TRBV4-2 to TRBJ2-7; D gene uncertain. The CDR3 covers 13 residues. V dropped 0 bases and J dropped 5 bases, with 8 bases sitting between them. The germline gives CDR1 LGHNA, CDR2 YNFKEQ. For the CDR3, the DNA is TGTGCCAGCAGCCAAGATCGGGTTGACGAGCAGTACTTC. Translated, it gives CASSQDRVDEQYF.

The chain joins TRBV28 to TRBJ1-3; D unresolved. V dropped 1 base and J dropped 0 bases, with 10 bases sitting between them. The CDR3 consists of 16 residues. From germline, CDR1 is MDHEN and CDR2 SYDVKM. The CDR3 DNA reads as TGTGCCAGCAGTTTATTCTTGGGAAGCTCTGGAAACACCATATATTTT. Translated: CASSLFLGSSGNTIYF.

The V and J genes are TRBV7-9 and TRBJ2-7; TRBD2 is a possible D gene (5 bases). Germline V lookup: CDR1 SEHNR, CDR2 FQNEAQ (reference sequence). The CDR3 length is 15 residues. The ends were cut back, 5 bases at V and 2 bases at J, with 16 bases in the middle. The CDR3 region is CASSAKLDGTYEQYF. CDR3 DNA sequence: TGTGCCAGCAGCGCCAAACTTGACGGGACCTACGAGCAGTACTTC.

This chain joins TRBV3-1 (or the pseudogene TRBV3-2) and TRBJ1-1; D is unresolved. V was trimmed by 4 bases and J by 5 bases, leaving 14 bases between them. CDR3 length: 14 residues. The germline CDR1 and CDR2 sequences are LGHDT and YNNKEL (reference sequence). The CDR3 loop reads CASSPGPYGTEAFF. CDR3 nucleotides: TGTGCCAGCAGCCCCGGGCCTTATGGGACTGAAGCTTTCTTT.